One sample yielded the 7 T cell receptor beta chains listed below, sequenced in a study of T cell responses to AZD1222 COVID-19 vaccine. The assay was immunoSEQ multiplex PCR, and TCRdb's table has in-frame clones only and misses some. The repertoire holds about 130,000 clones, about 93% seen once, with about 5% in the top ten. The specimen was peripheral blood, collected on day 0 of AZD1222 vaccination. The receptors derive from an adult in good health.

This chain uses TRBV6-5 with TRBJ2-3, with D possibly matching TRBD2 (7 bases). Germline CDR1 and CDR2: MNHEY and SVGAGI. The CDR3 extends over 15 amino acids. The V end lost 7 bases, the J end lost 6 bases, and 20 bases lay between the germline ends. CDR3 loop: CASTHGGGAGDTQYF. DNA of the CDR3: TGTGCCAGCACCCACGGTGGGGGGGCTGGGGATACGCAGTATTTT.

The chain links TRBV6-1 to TRBJ1-5, with D possibly TRBD1 on 6 matching bases. The CDR3 consists of 17 residues. CDR1 is MNHNS, CDR2 SASEGT, per germline. V gave up 2 bases and J gave up 5 bases, with 19 bases separating them. Here the CDR3 DNA reads TGTGCCAGCAGTGAAATGATAGGGGGGATGGGGCATCAGCCCCAGCATTTT. Its protein product is CASSEMIGGMGHQPQHF.

J is TRBJ1-6 and V is TRBV19; possible D gene TRBD1, 6 bases. This CDR3 contains 15 residues. Germline V gene lookup returns CDR1 LNHDA and CDR2 SQIVND (reference sequence). V lost 7 bases and J lost 6, with 16 bases in between. In DNA, the CDR3 is TGTGCCAGTAAACAGGGCAGCACAATTAATTCACCCCTCCACTTT. Amino acids: CASKQGSTINSPLHF.

This clone was counted only a few times. V is TRBV27 and J is TRBJ2-7, with D unclear. Germline V gives CDR1 MNHEY, CDR2 SMNVEV (reference sequence). This CDR3 is built from 13 residues. The V end lost 3 bases, the J end lost 2 bases, and 8 bases lay between the germline ends. In DNA, the CDR3 is TGTGCCAGCAGTTTCCTCGAGGCCTACGAGCAGTACTTC. Its translation: CASSFLEAYEQYF.

This clone was seen a single time. This chain joins TRBV28 and TRBJ2-2, with TRBD2 matching 12 bases. The germline gives CDR1 MDHEN, CDR2 SYDVKM. There are 15 residues in the CDR3. V was clipped by 6 bases and J by 5 bases; unmatched bases: 4. The CDR3: CASRAGLAGTGELFF. The CDR3 DNA reads as TGTGCCAGCAGGGCCGGACTAGCGGGAACCGGGGAGCTGTTTTTT.

The V gene is TRBV2, the J gene TRBJ1-2, with D hard to call. Per the germline V gene, CDR1 is SNHLY and CDR2 is FYNNEI. This CDR3 spans 15 amino acids. Trimming left V 6 bases short and J 3 bases short, with 17 bases between. Written as DNA, the CDR3 is TGTGCCAGCAGCCTCGTGGGTGACGGATACTATGGCTACACCTTC. As protein: CASSLVGDGYYGYTF.

The V call is TRBV12-3 or TRBV12-4, the J call TRBJ1-1; D is ambiguous. This CDR3 has 12 amino acids. Trimming took off 4 bases at V and 5 bases at J, with 8 bases between the two ends. The CDR3 DNA is TGTGCCAGCAGTTGGGAGGGAACTGAAGCTTTCTTT. It translates to CASSWEGTEAFF.